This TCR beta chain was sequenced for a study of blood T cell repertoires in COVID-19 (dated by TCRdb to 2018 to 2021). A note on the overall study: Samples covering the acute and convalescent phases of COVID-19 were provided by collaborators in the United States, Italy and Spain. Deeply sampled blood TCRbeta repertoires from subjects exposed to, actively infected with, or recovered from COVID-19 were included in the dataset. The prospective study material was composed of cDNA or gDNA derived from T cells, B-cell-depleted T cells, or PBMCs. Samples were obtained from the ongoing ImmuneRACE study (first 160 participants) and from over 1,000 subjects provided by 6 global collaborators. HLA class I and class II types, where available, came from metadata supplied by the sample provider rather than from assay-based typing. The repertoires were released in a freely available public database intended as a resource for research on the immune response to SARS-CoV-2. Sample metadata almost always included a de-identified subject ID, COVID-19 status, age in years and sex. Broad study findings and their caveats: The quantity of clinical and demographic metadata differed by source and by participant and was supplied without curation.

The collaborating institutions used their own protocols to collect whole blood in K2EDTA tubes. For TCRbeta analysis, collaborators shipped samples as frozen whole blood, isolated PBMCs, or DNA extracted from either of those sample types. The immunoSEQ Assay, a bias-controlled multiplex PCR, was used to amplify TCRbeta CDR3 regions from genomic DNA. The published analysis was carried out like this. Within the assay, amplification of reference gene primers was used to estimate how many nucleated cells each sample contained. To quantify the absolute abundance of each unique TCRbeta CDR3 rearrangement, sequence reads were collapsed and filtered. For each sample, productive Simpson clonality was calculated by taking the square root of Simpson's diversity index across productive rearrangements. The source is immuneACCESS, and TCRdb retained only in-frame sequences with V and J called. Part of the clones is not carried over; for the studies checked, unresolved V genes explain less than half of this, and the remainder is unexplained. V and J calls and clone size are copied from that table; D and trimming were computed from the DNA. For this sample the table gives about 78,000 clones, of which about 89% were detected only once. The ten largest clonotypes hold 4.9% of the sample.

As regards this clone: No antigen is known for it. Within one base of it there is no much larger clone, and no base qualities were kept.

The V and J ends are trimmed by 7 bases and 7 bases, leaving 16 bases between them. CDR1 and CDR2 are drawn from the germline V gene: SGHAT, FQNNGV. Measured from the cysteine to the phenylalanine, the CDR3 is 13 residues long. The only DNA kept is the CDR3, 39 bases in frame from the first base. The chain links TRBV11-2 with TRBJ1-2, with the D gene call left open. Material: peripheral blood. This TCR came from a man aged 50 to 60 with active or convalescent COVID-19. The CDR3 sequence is CASTAGGEGGYTF. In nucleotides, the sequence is TGTGCCAGCACAGCCGGTGGGGAGGGTGGCTACACCTTC.